This TCR beta chain is from a study of shared clonotypes between healthy human individuals. CDR3 size: 11 residues. The V gene lost 8 bases and the J gene lost 7 bases, with 11 bases spanning the gap. CDR1 is SGHNT and CDR2 is YENEEA in the germline V gene. Profiled with immunoSEQ multiplex PCR; TCRdb holds only in-frame clones, not every one. The table includes over 1.5 million clones, 95% to 99% detected once. The receptor was derived from a man aged 25 to 40 in good health. The rearrangement uses TRBV11-3 and TRBJ1-2; D remains unclear. Sequences were obtained from naive CD4+ T cells sorted from blood. The subset: CD45RA+ positively selected. CDR3 amino acids: CASPGGCGYTF. The DNA of the CDR3 is TGTGCCAGCCCTGGAGGGTGTGGCTACACCTTC.